A selection of T cell receptor beta chains follows, all from one sample in a study of long-term antiretroviral therapy in people with HIV. Generated by immunoSEQ multiplex PCR, the TCRdb table keeps only in-frame clones and is missing some. The sample includes 25,000 to 35,000 clones, about 82% of them seen just once. The source material was unsorted PBMCs, sampled 0.8 years after starting antiretroviral therapy. Receptor source: a woman in her 30s with HIV. The CDR3 runs from the conserved cysteine through the conserved F or W. A D gene is named only where the DNA matches it firmly. Rows give clone size only sometimes, using once, few, many, or a class for an expanded clone.

TRBJ1-3 NA TRBV7-2 14 NA TGTGCCAGCAGCCAAAGGGAGGCAGGAAACACCATATATTTT CASSQREAGNTIYF
TRBJ1-2 few TRBV30 11 NA TGTGCCTGGAGTGTAATGTCAGGCTACACCTTC CAWSVMSGYTF
TRBJ2-7 NA TRBV5-1 15 TRBD2 TGCGCCAGCAGCTTGGGCGGGGGGGTCGCCTACGAGCAGTACTTC CASSLGGGVAYEQYF
TRBJ2-7 NA TRBV19 15 TRBD1 TGTGCCAGTAGTGGGGGCGGGACAGGGAAGTACGAGCAGTACTTC CASSGGGTGKYEQYF
TRBJ2-2 NA TRBV27 12 NA TGTGCCAGCAGTGGGCAGACCGGGGAGCTGTTTTTT CASSGQTGELFF
TRBJ1-2 NA TRBV6-1 13 NA TGTGCCAGCACGAGGACAGACGTCGATGGCTACACCTTC CASTRTDVDGYTF
TRBJ1-2 NA TRBV6-5 15 TRBD1 TGTGCCAGCAGTTACTCCGGGACAGACGCCTATGGCTACACCTTC CASSYSGTDAYGYTF
TRBJ2-7 NA TRBV7-2 15 TRBD2 TGTGCCAGCAGCTTAGACGCGGGGGGCGCCTACGAGCAGTACTTC CASSLDAGGAYEQYF
TRBJ1-2 NA TRBV27 14 TRBD1 TGTGCCAGCAGTCCGACAGGGACCGTCTATGGCTACACCTTC CASSPTGTVYGYTF
TRBJ1-3 NA TRBV5-1 16 NA TGCGCCAGCAGCTTGGAGGCGCGCCGAGCTGGAAACACCATATATTTT CASSLEARRAGNTIYF
TRBJ1-5 NA TRBV27 15 NA TGTGCCAGCAGTTACAGGTATACTAGCAATCAGCCCCAGCATTTT CASSYRYTSNQPQHF
TRBJ2-2 NA TRBV9 14 NA TGTGCCAGCAGCCCATCCGTGATGACCGGGGAGCTGTTTTTT CASSPSVMTGELFF
TRBJ2-2 NA TRBV27 17 NA TGTGCCAGCAAATTGGGACCCCGGGGGTTGAACACCGGGGAGCTGTTTTTT CASKLGPRGLNTGELFF
TRBJ2-1 NA TRBV30 14 TRBD2 TGTGCCTGGAGTGTGGGGACTAGCCGAAATGAGCAGTTCTTC CAWSVGTSRNEQFF
TRBJ2-2 NA TRBV29-1 15 NA TGCAGCGTTCAACCGCGGGGCGCGAACACCGGGGAGCTGTTTTTT CSVQPRGANTGELFF
TRBJ2-1 NA TRBV19 12 NA TGTGCCAGTAGTGTGCGGGTTAGTGAGCAGTTCTTC CASSVRVSEQFF
TRBJ1-4 NA TRBV6-5 13 NA TGTGCCAGCAGTTATTTAGGGGGAGAAAAACTGTTTTTT CASSYLGGEKLFF
TRBJ2-2 NA TRBV7-2 16 TRBD2 TGTGCCAGCAGCTTCTATAGCGGGGGGCGGACCGGGGAGCTGTTTTTT CASSFYSGGRTGELFF
TRBJ1-3 NA TRBV2 15 NA TGTGCCAGCAGTGATGGCCGTTCCTCTGGAAACACCATATATTTT CASSDGRSSGNTIYF
TRBJ2-1 NA TRBV7-2 15 TRBD1 TGTGCCAGCAGCTTCGACAGGGGCGACCACAATGAGCAGTTCTTC CASSFDRGDHNEQFF
TRBJ2-3 NA TRBV10-3 15 TRBD2 TGTGCCGCCCCCGGACTAGCGGGGCAGGCAGATACGCAGTATTTT CAAPGLAGQADTQYF
TRBJ2-6 NA TRBV11-2 15 NA TGTGCCACCGCGGGACCTCACTCTGGGGCCAACGTCCTGACTTTC CATAGPHSGANVLTF
TRBJ2-1 NA TRBV12-5 12 NA TGTGCTAGTGGTTTGGTGGGCAGGACTCAGTTCTTC CASGLVGRTQFF
TRBJ1-1 NA TRBV27 14 NA TGTGCCAGCAGTCCTACAACAGTGAACACTGAAGCTTTCTTT CASSPTTVNTEAFF
TRBJ1-4 NA TRBV28 14 TRBD1 TGTGCCAGCAGTAAGACAGGGTTTAATGAAAAACTGTTTTTT CASSKTGFNEKLFF
TRBJ2-1 once TRBV7-3 20 TRBD2 TGTGCCAGCAGCCACTCTCCCCGGACTAGCGGGCGGGGCTCCTACAATGAGCAGTTCTTC CASSHSPRTSGRGSYNEQFF
TRBJ1-5 NA TRBV9 15 NA TGTGCCAGCAGCCCCGAGGGTGGTGGCAATCAGCCCCAGCATTTT CASSPEGGGNQPQHF
TRBJ1-1 NA TRBV5-1 16 NA TGCGCCAGCAGCTTGGGGGAAACTGGGAAGAAAACTGAAGCTTTCTTT CASSLGETGKKTEAFF
TRBJ2-1 NA TRBV6-6 13 NA TGTGCCAGTCTCGAGGGGGTCAGCAATGAGCAGTTCTTC CASLEGVSNEQFF
TRBJ1-5 NA TRBV18 14 NA TGTGCCAGCTCTCTCATGGGGGGCAATCAGCCCCAGCATTTT CASSLMGGNQPQHF
TRBJ2-5 NA TRBV2 10 NA TGTGCCAGCAGGAAAGAGACCCAGTACTTC CASRKETQYF
TRBJ2-3 NA TRBV9 16 TRBD2 TGTGCCAGCAGCGTAGCTAGCGGGGGGGCGGAAGATACGCAGTATTTT CASSVASGGAEDTQYF
TRBJ1-1 once TRBV7-9 11 NA TGTGCCAGCAGCACACACACTGAAGCTTTCTTT CASSTHTEAFF
TRBJ2-5 NA TRBV29-1 14 NA TGCAGCGTTGATCTCTGGACAGTTCAAGAGACCCAGTACTTC CSVDLWTVQETQYF
TRBJ1-4 NA TRBV6-1 15 NA TGTGCCAGCAGTGAAGGGCCAGGGGAGGGAGAAAAACTGTTTTTT CASSEGPGEGEKLFF
TRBJ1-2 NA TRBV9 13 NA TGTGCCAGCAGTGCACTGGCCGGGCTTGGCTACACCTTC CASSALAGLGYTF
TRBJ1-2 NA TRBV21-1 18 NA TGTGCCAGCAGCAAAGGGCTAGGGGGGTCTAAGACTAACTATGGCTACACCTTC CASSKGLGGSKTNYGYTF
TRBJ1-5 NA TRBV2 14 NA TGTGCCAGCAGTGAAAGGACACTAAATCAGCCCCAGCATTTT CASSERTLNQPQHF
TRBJ2-1 once TRBV29-1 12 NA TGCAGCGTTCTTGCGCAGGGCAATGAGCAGTTCTTC CSVLAQGNEQFF
TRBJ1-6 NA TRBV2 17 TRBD1 TGTGCCAGCAGTGGGACGGACAGGGGCTCCTATAATTCACCCCTCCACTTT CASSGTDRGSYNSPLHF
TRBJ1-5 NA TRBV28 12 NA TGTGCCAGCAGTTTACCCGGGCAGCCCCAGCATTTT CASSLPGQPQHF
TRBJ1-2 few TRBV7-9 14 NA TGTGCCAGCAGCTTATCCGGGTCGACCTGGGGCTACACCTTC CASSLSGSTWGYTF
TRBJ1-5 NA TRBV5-6 15 TRBD1 TGTGCCAGCAGCTTGGGGACAGGGGGCTGGCAGCCCCAGCATTTT CASSLGTGGWQPQHF
TRBJ2-4 NA TRBV5-6 17 TRBD2 TGTGCCAGCAGTTTTTCTAGCGGGGGGCTAGCCAAAAACATTCAGTACTTC CASSFSSGGLAKNIQYF
TRBJ2-1 NA TRBV10-2 14 NA TGCGCCAGCAAAGGGGAAATCGCCCGCAATGAGCAGTTCTTC CASKGEIARNEQFF
TRBJ2-1 NA TRBV5-8 12 NA TGTGCCAGCAGCTTGGTTTACAATGAGCAGTTCTTC CASSLVYNEQFF
TRBJ1-2 NA TRBV5-6 14 NA TGTGCCAGCAGCCGAAAGTTATCGGTCTACGGCTACACCTTC CASSRKLSVYGYTF
TRBJ2-2 once TRBV11-2 15 NA TGTGCCAGCAGCCGACAACGTGTGGGGACCGGGGAGCTGTTTTTT CASSRQRVGTGELFF